This TCR beta chain is from a study of blood T cell repertoires in COVID-19. Overall study context: PBMCs, B-cell-depleted T cells, or T cells provided the cDNA or gDNA that made up the material.

Germline values: CDR1 MNHEY, CDR2 SMNVEV (reference sequence). This CDR3 spans 14 amino acids. V was trimmed by 2 bases and J by 7 bases, leaving 9 bases between them. In the authors' workflow: Scientists estimated how many nucleated cells there were by amplifying reference gene primers. This table comes from immunoSEQ multiplex PCR, and its TCRdb copy is limited to in-frame clones, with some not included. The DNA gave D and trimming, while V, J and clone size come from that table. The repertoire holds 310,000 or so clones, with 86% as singletons. This chain uses TRBV27 with TRBJ1-6, with a weak D call TRBD1 (5 bases). Material for sequencing was peripheral blood. This TCR was recovered from a woman aged 45 to 65 with acute or convalescent COVID-19. The chain's CDR3 is CASSLLRGNSPLHF. The CDR3 coding sequence is TGTGCCAGCAGTTTACTACGGGGGAATTCACCCCTCCACTTT.